The 16 T cell receptor beta chains listed next were all sequenced from one sample in a study of blood T cell repertoires in COVID-19. Assay: immunoSEQ multiplex PCR; the TCRdb copy retains only in-frame clones and omits some. The sample holds about 220,000 clones, 87% seen once. Sequenced sample: PBMCs or T cells enriched from blood (not recorded which). The receptors originated from a woman between 25 and 40 years old with acute COVID-19.

J is TRBJ1-2 and V is TRBV15; possibly TRBD1 for D (5 bases). Trimming took off 6 bases at V and 4 bases at J, with 12 bases between the two ends. Germline CDR1 is LNHNV and CDR2 is YYDKDF (reference sequence). This CDR3 spans 13 amino acids. This CDR3 reads CATRALGPYGYTF. The CDR3 DNA reads TGTGCCACCAGAGCCCTGGGGCCCTATGGCTACACCTTC.

The chain couples TRBV5-1 to TRBJ1-1, with a tentative D call TRBD1 (5 bases). From germline, CDR1 is SGHRS and CDR2 YFSETQ. V was shortened by 4 bases and J by 4 bases, with 17 bases between the two germline ends. The length of the CDR3 is 15 residues. The CDR3 sequence: CASSNRRGRSTEAFF. The CDR3 DNA reads as TGCGCCAGCAGCAACCGAAGGGGTAGGAGCACTGAAGCTTTCTTT.

This chain connects TRBV10-3 to TRBJ2-5; 9 nucleotides line up with TRBD2. This CDR3 contains 15 residues. In germline, CDR1 is ENHRY, CDR2 SYGVKD. With V trimmed by 3 bases and J by 1 base, 3 bases remained unmatched. The CDR3 spells CAISEQRGVQETQYF. The DNA of the CDR3 is TGTGCCATCAGTGAACAGCGGGGGGTCCAAGAGACCCAGTACTTC.

The V call is TRBV7-2, the J call TRBJ2-2; unclear D gene. The length of the CDR3 is 14 residues. V gave up 2 bases and J gave up 6 bases, with 10 bases separating them. The germline gives CDR1 SGHTA, CDR2 FQGNSA. CDR3 amino acids: CASSLNNPAGELFF. Here the CDR3 DNA reads TGTGCCAGCAGCTTAAATAATCCGGCCGGGGAGCTGTTTTTT.

J is TRBJ2-1 and V is TRBV5-4; a possible D gene is TRBD1 (7 bases). The CDR3 sequence is 15 residues long. Germline-derived CDR1 and CDR2 are SGHNT and YYREEE (reference sequence). The ends were cut back, 2 bases at V and 6 bases at J, with 15 bases in the middle. The CDR3 sequence: CASSFQGGYPNEQFF. CDR3 nucleotides: TGTGCCAGCAGCTTTCAGGGGGGCTACCCCAATGAGCAGTTCTTC.

The chain joins TRBV15 to TRBJ1-2, with a weak D call TRBD1 (6 bases). Per the germline V gene, CDR1 is LNHNV and CDR2 is YYDKDF (reference sequence). The V and J ends lost 2 bases and 4 bases respectively, with 20 bases between them. The CDR3 sequence is 17 residues long. CDR3 nucleotides: TGTGCCACCAGCAGATCTCCCCGTGGGGGCGCTGGCTATGGCTACACCTTC. Residues: CATSRSPRGGAGYGYTF.

The chain carries TRBV3-1 (or the pseudogene TRBV3-2) and TRBJ2-3; 14 bases map to TRBD2. V lost 4 bases to trimming and J lost 0 bases; unmatched junction nucleotides: 12. Germline loops: CDR1 LGHDT, CDR2 YNNKEL (reference sequence). The CDR3 extends over 20 amino acids. CDR3 in DNA: TGTGCCAGCAGCCGAATAACCGGGACTAGCGGGGGAGGTAGCACAGATACGCAGTATTTT. Its protein product is CASSRITGTSGGGSTDTQYF.

The chain carries TRBV12-3 or TRBV12-4 and TRBJ1-3; TRBD1 matches at 8 bases. Unmatched junction bases numbered 6, after V lost 9 bases and J lost 8 bases. This CDR3 contains 12 residues. Here the CDR3 reads CASQGAGYTIYF. CDR3 in DNA: TGTGCCAGTCAGGGGGCTGGTTACACCATATATTTT.

V gene TRBV7-2 combines with J gene TRBJ2-7; D is possibly TRBD2 (7 bases). Germline CDR1 SGHTA, CDR2 FQGNSA. The germline V and J ends were trimmed by 5 bases and 4 bases, with 27 bases remaining between them. This CDR3 has 18 residues. The CDR3 DNA is TGTGCCAGCAGCACACAACCGAGCGGCGGGGGCTGGGTATACGAGCAGTACTTC. It is translated as CASSTQPSGGGWVYEQYF.

This chain joins TRBV12-3 or TRBV12-4 and TRBJ2-1, with D unclear. CDR3 length: 11 residues. Trimming removed 6 bases at V and 5 bases at J, with 5 bases between. CDR3 residues: CASRYNNEQFF. CDR3 nucleotides: TGTGCCAGCAGATATAACAATGAGCAGTTCTTC.

This rearrangement joins TRBV27 to TRBJ1-1; D is unresolved. V was clipped by 2 bases and J by 3 bases, with 13 bases between them. The CDR3 loop spans 15 amino acids. CDR1 is MNHEY, CDR2 SMNVEV, per germline (reference sequence). The DNA of the CDR3 is TGTGCCAGCAGTTTAAGAGGGATGCGGCACACTGAAGCTTTCTTT. Translated, it gives CASSLRGMRHTEAFF.

V usage is TRBV5-1 and J usage is TRBJ2-3, with 8 bases aligning to TRBD2. The germline gives CDR1 SGHRS, CDR2 YFSETQ. The CDR3 totals 15 residues. V lost 7 bases and J lost 4; bases outside the gene matches: 11. The CDR3 DNA follows: TGCGCCAGCTCCGGGGGGGGGCGCGGATCAGATACGCAGTATTTT. Its protein is CASSGGGRGSDTQYF.

The CDR3 nucleotides are TGCGCCAGCAGCCAATGGGCGGACAGAGATAATAATTCACCCCTCCACTTT. Translation gives CASSQWADRDNNSPLHF. The chain couples TRBV4-3 to TRBJ1-6, with D possibly being TRBD1 (6 bases). Per the germline V gene, CDR1 is LGHNA and CDR2 is YSLEER. Trimming took 2 bases from V and 5 from J, leaving 16 bases between them. There are 17 residues in the CDR3.

In nucleotides, the CDR3 is TGTGCCAGCTCCCCCGCTAGCGGGGGAGGGGATGAGCAGTTCTTC. This translates into CASSPASGGGDEQFF. This chain links TRBV18 with TRBJ2-1, with TRBD2 matching over 10 bases. Germline loops: CDR1 KGHSH, CDR2 LQKENI. With V trimmed by 6 bases and J by 8 bases, 10 bases remained unmatched. The CDR3 is 15 amino acids.

This clone was counted a few times. The V and J genes are TRBV12-3 or TRBV12-4 and TRBJ1-2; possible D gene TRBD1, 6 bases. CDR3 length: 13 residues. The V end lost 1 base, the J end lost 6 bases, and 9 bases lay between the germline ends. This chain's CDR3 is CASSLGRGHGYTF. The CDR3 region has the DNA TGTGCCAGCAGTTTAGGCAGGGGTCATGGCTACACCTTC.

V gene TRBV7-2 combines with J gene TRBJ2-7, with 9 positions matching TRBD1. CDR3 length: 16 amino acids. The ends lost 1 base at V and 2 bases at J; junction bases unmatched: 6. Germline V gene data show CDR1 as SGHTA and CDR2 as FQGNSA. CDR3 sequence reads: CASSLDGTGTPYEQYF. DNA for the CDR3: TGTGCCAGCAGCTTAGATGGGACAGGGACCCCCTACGAGCAGTACTTC.